Below are 13 T cell receptor beta chains sequenced from a single sample in a study of a mutant IDH1 vaccine in newly diagnosed glioma. Their target antigens are unknown. Specified time point: week 35, safety follow-up. What each vaccine dose contained was 300 ug of mutant IDH1 20-mer peptide, accompanied by topical imiquimod. Libraries were prepared by immunoSEQ multiplex PCR; TCRdb keeps only in-frame clonotypes and omits some of them. The sample holds over 55,000 clones, 81% seen once. Sequenced here: PBMCs, sampled from a glioma patient whose treatment included an IDH1 peptide vaccine. These receptor sequences come from a man between 40 and 49 years old with glioma.

A single count supports this clone. The chain joins TRBV18 to TRBJ2-3; the match to TRBD1 covers 11 bases. There are 18 residues in the CDR3. Trimming cost V 0 bases and J 3 bases; bases outside gene matches: 8. The germline CDR1 and CDR2 sequences are KGHSH and LQKENI. CDR3 nucleotides: TGTGCCAGCTCACCACCGAAAGGACAGGGGGCTTGGACAGATACGCAGTATTTT. Protein product: CASSPPKGQGAWTDTQYF.

This chain links TRBV4-3 with TRBJ2-2; D is possibly TRBD1 (5 bases). This CDR3 region has 14 residues. Germline V gene data show CDR1 as LGHNA and CDR2 as YSLEER. V gave up 2 bases and J gave up 5 bases, with 9 bases separating them. CDR3 residues: CASSQTSGTGELFF. In DNA form, the CDR3 reads TGCGCCAGCAGCCAAACATCAGGGACCGGGGAGCTGTTTTTT.

The V and J genes are TRBV18 and TRBJ2-3; D is tentatively TRBD1 or TRBD2 (5 bases each). The CDR3 has 15 amino acids. Germline assignment: CDR1 KGHSH and CDR2 LQKENI. V was shortened by 3 bases and J by 2 bases, with 12 bases between the two germline ends. The CDR3 DNA sequence: TGTGCCAGCTCACCCGAGGGGTTCATCACAGATACGCAGTATTTT. As protein: CASSPEGFITDTQYF.

This clone was picked up a small number of times. The chain carries TRBV5-1 and TRBJ2-2; D ambiguous. Trimming pared 6 bases from V and 6 bases from J, leaving 12 bases between. Germline lookup yields CDR1 SGHRS and CDR2 YFSETQ. The CDR3 has 13 residues. This chain's CDR3 is CASISGTAGELFF. CDR3 bases: TGCGCCAGCATTTCAGGCACGGCCGGGGAGCTGTTTTTT.

The V gene is TRBV18, the J gene TRBJ2-2; D remains ambiguous. The CDR3 loop spans 11 amino acids. Trimming shortened V by 8 bases and J by 2 bases, and 3 bases separated the two germline ends. CDR1 and CDR2 (germline): KGHSH, LQKENI. The chain's CDR3 is CASRNTGELFF. The CDR3, as DNA: TGTGCCAGCCGAAACACCGGGGAGCTGTTTTTT.

The chain joins TRBV11-2 to TRBJ2-7; 8 nucleotides match TRBD1. Per germline, CDR1 SGHAT and CDR2 FQNNGV. After removal of 1 base from V and 6 bases from J, the junction contained 8 bases not matched to a gene. This CDR3 contains 15 residues. The CDR3 region is CASSLAVSGGVEQYF. The CDR3 bases are TGTGCCAGCAGCTTAGCGGTATCAGGGGGCGTCGAGCAGTACTTC.

This chain links TRBV4-1 with TRBJ1-3, with D maybe TRBD1 (5 bases). Looked up from germline, CDR1 is MGHRA and CDR2 is YSYEKL. Trimming pared 0 bases from V and 4 bases from J, leaving 19 bases between. CDR3 length: 18 amino acids. The CDR3 bases are TGCGCCAGCAGCCAAGAAGTTTGGAGGGGCCGGAGGGGAAACACCATATATTTT. This encodes CASSQEVWRGRRGNTIYF.

This sequence joins TRBV4-3 and TRBJ2-1; D gene uncertain. Germline-derived CDR1 and CDR2 are LGHNA and YSLEER. Between the trimmed V and J ends, which lost 0 bases and 7 bases, there was a span of 13 bases. The length of the CDR3 is 15 residues. The CDR3 is CASSQDRTGENEQFF. In nucleotides, the CDR3 is TGCGCCAGCAGCCAAGATCGAACTGGGGAAAATGAGCAGTTCTTC.

The CDR3 DNA is TGTGCCAGCAGTTCCGCGACAGGGCTCAGGGGGTATGGCTACACCTTC. Translation: CASSSATGLRGYGYTF. The genes are TRBV27 and TRBJ1-2; TRBD1 matches at 7 bases. The CDR3 extends over 16 amino acids. Germline V lookup: CDR1 MNHEY, CDR2 SMNVEV (reference sequence). Trimming took 4 bases from V and 5 from J; bases not matched to a gene: 13.

The chain uses TRBV6-6 and TRBJ2-7; no reliable D call. V was shortened by 5 bases and J by 7 bases, with 12 bases between the two germline ends. CDR3 length: 12 residues. Germline lookup yields CDR1 MNHNY and CDR2 SVGAGI (reference sequence). As DNA, the CDR3 is TGTGCCAGCAGTCCCGGCCTTGGGGAGCAGTACTTC. Amino acid sequence: CASSPGLGEQYF.

This chain connects TRBV10-3 to TRBJ2-7, with D possibly being TRBD2 (5 bases). The CDR3 contains 13 residues. Between the trimmed V and J ends, which lost 8 bases and 3 bases, there was a span of 14 bases. The germline V gene has CDR1 ENHRY and CDR2 SYGVKD. The CDR3 bases are TGTGCCATCGGGTACGGGGTTGGCTACGAGCAGTACTTC. It codes for CAIGYGVGYEQYF.

The V call is TRBV7-9, the J call TRBJ2-3; D unresolved. The CDR3 totals 13 residues. Per germline, CDR1 SEHNR and CDR2 FQNEAQ (reference sequence). V lost 6 bases to trimming and J lost 0 bases, with 7 bases between them. The CDR3 region has the DNA TGTGCCAGCAGGCCCGGAAGCACAGATACGCAGTATTTT. Translating gives CASRPGSTDTQYF.

This rearrangement joins TRBV19 to TRBJ2-5; 8 bases align to TRBD1. Germline trimming cut 6 bases from V and 4 bases from J; bases unmatched to any gene: 10. The CDR3 runs to 15 residues. The germline V gene has CDR1 LNHDA and CDR2 SQIVND (reference sequence). In DNA, the CDR3 is TGTGCCAGTAGCCAACTATCAGGGGGCGCAGAGACCCAGTACTTC. Translating it yields CASSQLSGGAETQYF.